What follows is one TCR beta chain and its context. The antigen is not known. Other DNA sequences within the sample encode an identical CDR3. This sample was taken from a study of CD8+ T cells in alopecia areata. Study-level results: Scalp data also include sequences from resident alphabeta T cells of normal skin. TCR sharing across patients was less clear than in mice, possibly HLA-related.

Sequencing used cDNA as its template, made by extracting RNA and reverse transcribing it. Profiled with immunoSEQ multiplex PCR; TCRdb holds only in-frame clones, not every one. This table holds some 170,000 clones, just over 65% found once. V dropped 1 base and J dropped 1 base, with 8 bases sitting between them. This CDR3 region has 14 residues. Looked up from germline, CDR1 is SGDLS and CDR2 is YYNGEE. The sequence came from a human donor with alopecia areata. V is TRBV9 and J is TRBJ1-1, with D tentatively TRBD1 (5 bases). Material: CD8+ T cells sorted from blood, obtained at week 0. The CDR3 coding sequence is TGTGCCAGCAGCGTACAGGGAGGGAACACTGAAGCTTTCTTT. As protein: CASSVQGGNTEAFF.